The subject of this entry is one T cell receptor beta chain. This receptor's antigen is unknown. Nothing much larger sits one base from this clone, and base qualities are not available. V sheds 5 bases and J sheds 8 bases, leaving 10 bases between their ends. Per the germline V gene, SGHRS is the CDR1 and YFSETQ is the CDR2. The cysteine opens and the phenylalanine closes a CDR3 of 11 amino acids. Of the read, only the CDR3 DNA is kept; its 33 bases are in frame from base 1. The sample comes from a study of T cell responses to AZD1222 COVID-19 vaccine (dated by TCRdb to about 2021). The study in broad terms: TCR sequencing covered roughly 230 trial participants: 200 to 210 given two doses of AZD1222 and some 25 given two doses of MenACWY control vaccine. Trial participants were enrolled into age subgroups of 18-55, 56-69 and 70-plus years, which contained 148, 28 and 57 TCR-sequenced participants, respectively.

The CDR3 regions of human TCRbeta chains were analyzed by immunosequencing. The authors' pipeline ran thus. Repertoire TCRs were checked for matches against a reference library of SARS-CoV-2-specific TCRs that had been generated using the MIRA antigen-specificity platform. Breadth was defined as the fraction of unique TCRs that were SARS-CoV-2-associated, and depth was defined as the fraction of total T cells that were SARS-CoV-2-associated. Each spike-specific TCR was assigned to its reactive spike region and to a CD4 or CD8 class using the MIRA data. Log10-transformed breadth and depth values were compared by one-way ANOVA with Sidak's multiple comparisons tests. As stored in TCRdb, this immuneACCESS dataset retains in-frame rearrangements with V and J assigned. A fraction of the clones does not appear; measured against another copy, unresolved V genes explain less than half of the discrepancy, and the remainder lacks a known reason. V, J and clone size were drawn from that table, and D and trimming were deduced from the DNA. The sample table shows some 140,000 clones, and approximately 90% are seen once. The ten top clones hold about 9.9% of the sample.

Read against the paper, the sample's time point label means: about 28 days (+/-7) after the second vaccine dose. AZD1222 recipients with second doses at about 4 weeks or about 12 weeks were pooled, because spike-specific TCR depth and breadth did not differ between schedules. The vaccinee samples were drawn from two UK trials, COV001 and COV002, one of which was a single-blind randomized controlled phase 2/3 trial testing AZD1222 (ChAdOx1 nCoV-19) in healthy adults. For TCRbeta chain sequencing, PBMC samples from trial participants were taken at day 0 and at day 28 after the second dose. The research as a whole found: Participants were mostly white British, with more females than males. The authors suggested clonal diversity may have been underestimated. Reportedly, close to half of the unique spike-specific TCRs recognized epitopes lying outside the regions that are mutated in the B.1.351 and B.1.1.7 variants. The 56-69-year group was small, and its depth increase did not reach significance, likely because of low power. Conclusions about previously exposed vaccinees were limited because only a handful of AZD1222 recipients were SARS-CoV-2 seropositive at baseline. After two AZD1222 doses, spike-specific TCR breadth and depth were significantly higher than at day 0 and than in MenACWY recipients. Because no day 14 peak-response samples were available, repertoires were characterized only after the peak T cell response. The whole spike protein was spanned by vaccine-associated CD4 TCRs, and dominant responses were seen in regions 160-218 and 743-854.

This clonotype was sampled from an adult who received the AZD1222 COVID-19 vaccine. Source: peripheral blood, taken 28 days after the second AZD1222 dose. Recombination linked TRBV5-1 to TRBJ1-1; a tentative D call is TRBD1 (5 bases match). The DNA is TGCGCCAGCAGAGCGGAGGGGGAAGCTTTCTTT. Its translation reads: CASRAEGEAFF.